This is a list of T cell receptor beta chains from one sample in a study of cytomegalovirus exposure and HLA in healthy donors. Assay: immunoSEQ multiplex PCR; the TCRdb copy retains only in-frame clones and omits some. The profile covers about 130,000 clones, with roughly 80% appearing a single time and 0.95% to 1.5% taken by the ten largest. The material sequenced was PBMCs. The origin of the receptors is a boy aged 5-17 years in good health and CMV-seronegative. CDR3s include the opening cysteine and the closing phenylalanine or tryptophan. Fields, in order: D gene, V gene, J gene, clone size, CDR3 protein. D genes are given only for firm matches. Clone size, where shown, is once, few, many, or a class for clones that have expanded.

TRBD1,TRBV5-4,TRBJ1-2,.,CASSLEQGVRGGYTF
TRBD2,TRBV6-4,TRBJ2-1,many,CASSPRAGEHSEQFF
.,TRBV5-8,TRBJ1-3,.,CASRRSGNTIYF
TRBD1,TRBV2,TRBJ1-1,few,CASSEAGGTFF
.,TRBV6-1,TRBJ2-7,.,CASRESGTYEQYF
TRBD1,TRBV5-1,TRBJ2-7,.,CASSPRQGGEQYF
.,TRBV5-1,TRBJ2-1,once,CASSSYLRGGSYNEQFF
.,TRBV6-6,TRBJ2-1,.,CASRLTGTVRNEQFF
TRBD1,TRBV6-1,TRBJ2-5,.,CASSEFVRGETQYF
.,TRBV7-8,TRBJ2-5,.,CASSSLVRLQETQYF
TRBD1,TRBV19,.,.,CASSIVNDRGIDEQYF
TRBD2,TRBV15,TRBJ2-5,.,CATSRGPSGRETQYF
.,TRBV29-1,TRBJ2-2,.,CSVDPGTYTGELFF
.,TRBV4-1,TRBJ1-2,.,CASSQGSIGPGNYGYTF
.,TRBV27,TRBJ1-6,.,CASSFPRSPLHF
.,TRBV6-4,TRBJ2-2,.,CASSEKGAGELFF
.,TRBV27,TRBJ2-7,.,CASSLSWDMSYEQYF
.,TRBV5-1,TRBJ2-5,.,CASRQDQETQYF
.,TRBV10-2,TRBJ1-5,few,CASSTSGLPRSDQPQHF
.,TRBV2,TRBJ2-1,few,CASSESRGEQFF
TRBD2,TRBV9,TRBJ2-3,.,CASSVPRGVAEAASRDTQYF
.,TRBV9,TRBJ2-3,.,CASSVGSAYTDTQYF
.,TRBV6-5,TRBJ2-5,once,CASSKGETQYF
.,TRBV10-3,TRBJ2-1,.,CASKTDLYNEQFF
TRBD2,TRBV5-1,TRBJ2-3,.,CASSGAGAALGTDTQYF
.,TRBV5-8,.,.,CASSVDSQGSYEQYF
TRBD2,TRBV7-2,TRBJ2-3,.,CASSPSGAGVGTQYF
.,TRBV7-6,TRBJ1-1,.,CASSPGGNRNTEAFF
.,TRBV11-3,TRBJ1-1,.,CASSSGQRNTEAFF
TRBD2,TRBV5-1,TRBJ2-7,.,CASSLDNWLAGQQYF
.,TRBV5-1,TRBJ2-3,.,CASSLVRNPSTDTQYF
.,TRBV2,TRBJ2-6,.,CASTRGGGGANVLTF